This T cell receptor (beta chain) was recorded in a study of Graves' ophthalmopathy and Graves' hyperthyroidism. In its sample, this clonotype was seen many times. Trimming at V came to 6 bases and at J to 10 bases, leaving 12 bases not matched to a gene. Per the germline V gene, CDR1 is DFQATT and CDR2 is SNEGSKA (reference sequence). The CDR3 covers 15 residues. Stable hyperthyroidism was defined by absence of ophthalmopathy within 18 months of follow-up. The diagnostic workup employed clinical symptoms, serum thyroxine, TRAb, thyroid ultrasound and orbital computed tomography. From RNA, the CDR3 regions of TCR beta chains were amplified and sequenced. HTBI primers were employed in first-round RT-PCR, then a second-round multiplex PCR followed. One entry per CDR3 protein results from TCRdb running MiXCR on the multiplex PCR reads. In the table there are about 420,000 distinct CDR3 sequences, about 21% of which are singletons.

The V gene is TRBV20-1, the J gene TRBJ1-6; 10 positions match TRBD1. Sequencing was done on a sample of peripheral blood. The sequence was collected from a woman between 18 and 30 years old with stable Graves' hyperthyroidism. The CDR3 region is CSAWAGTGEFSPLHF. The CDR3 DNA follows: TGCAGTGCCTGGGCCGGGACAGGGGAATTCTCACCCCTCCACTTT.